The clone carrying this T cell receptor beta chain has only one observation. Its antigen remains unidentified. The record originates from a study of beta chain features in type 1 diabetes. Notes on the study in general: Researchers report that Type 1 diabetes patients had moderately but significantly shorter TCRB CDR3s across all four CD4+ subsets. For type 1 diabetes patients, VDJ junctions showed fewer insertions and more deletions.

The CDR3 totals 15 residues. Germline V gene lookup returns CDR1 SEHNR and CDR2 FQNEAQ (reference sequence). V lost 6 bases to trimming and J lost 3 bases; unmatched junction nucleotides: 5. Of the isolated RNA, all was reverse transcribed, and so the sequenced material was expressed TCRB transcripts. Using immunoSEQ multiplex PCR, the repertoire was profiled, and TCRdb retains in-frame clones only, with some absent. Of 150,000 or so clones listed, roughly 60% are singletons. The material sequenced was naive CD4+ T cells from blood. This clonotype was sampled from a man aged 25-40 years with type 1 diabetes. This rearrangement joins TRBV7-9 to TRBJ2-2, with 9 positions matching TRBD1. The CDR3, as DNA: TGTGCCAGCAGGCCCCGGGACAGGGACACCGGGGAGCTGTTTTTT. As protein: CASRPRDRDTGELFF.